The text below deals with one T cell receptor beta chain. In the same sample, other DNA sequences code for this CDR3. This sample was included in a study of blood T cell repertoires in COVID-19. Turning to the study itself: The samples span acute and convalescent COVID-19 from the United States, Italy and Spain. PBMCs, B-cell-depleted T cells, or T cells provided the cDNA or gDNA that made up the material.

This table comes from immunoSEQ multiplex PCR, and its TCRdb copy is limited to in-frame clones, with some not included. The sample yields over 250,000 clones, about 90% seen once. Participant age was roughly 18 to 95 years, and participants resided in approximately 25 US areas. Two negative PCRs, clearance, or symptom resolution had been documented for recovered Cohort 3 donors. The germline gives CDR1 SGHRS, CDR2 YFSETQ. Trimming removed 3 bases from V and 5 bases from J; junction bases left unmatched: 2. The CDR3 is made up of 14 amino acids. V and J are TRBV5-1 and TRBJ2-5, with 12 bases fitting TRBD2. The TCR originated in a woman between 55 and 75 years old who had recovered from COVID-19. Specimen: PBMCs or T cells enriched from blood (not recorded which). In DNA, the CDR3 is TGCGCCAGCAGCTCCGGGACTAGCGGGGAGACCCAGTACTTC. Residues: CASSSGTSGETQYF.